This T cell receptor beta chain was recovered during a study of metastatic and nonmetastatic thyroid tumors. In the study overall: Repertoires were compared across blood and tumor or nodule tissue from malignant and benign thyroid patients.

Germline V gene data show CDR1 as MNHEY and CDR2 as SMNVEV (reference sequence). Between the trimmed V and J ends, which lost 5 bases and 0 bases, there was a span of 5 bases. This CDR3 contains 13 residues. Whole-study results and caveats: In blood and tumor, TCR beta diversity was reportedly significantly higher in malignant thyroid tumors than in benign nodules.

This clone was detected many times. What it binds is unknown. Thyroid surgery was performed in patients who had received no treatment beforehand. In the original analysis: The study took CDR3 differences across clinicopathological groups and made a distant-metastasis classifier for papillary thyroid cancer from them. TCRdb called clones again from the PCR reads with MiXCR. The V and J calls here are based on TCRdb, not the publication. The top ten hold 9.2% of the sample, which has 25,000 to 35,000 clones, just under 25% seen once. Sequenced: blood. The V call is TRBV27, the J call TRBJ1-5; no clear D. This sequence originates from a female donor with papillary thyroid cancer or a benign thyroid nodule (not recorded which). Some clones in this sample may be carry-over from other donors' samples. CDR3 sequence reads: CASSDYSNQPQHF. The CDR3 bases are TGTGCCAGCAGTGACTATAGCAATCAGCCCCAGCATTTT.